These 9 T cell receptor beta chains originate from one sample sequenced in a study of blood T cells in healthy people across ages. A second about 7 to 11 cycle PCR used barcoded and J-beta primers. One entry per CDR3 protein results from TCRdb running MiXCR on the 5' RACE reads. The profile shows about 1.4 million distinct CDR3 sequences, 59% of them singletons. Input material: blood. The receptors shown here come from a man aged 18 to 30 in good health.

The chain recombines TRBV24-1 with TRBJ2-5; 7 bases are shared with TRBD2. CDR3 size: 16 residues. CDR1 is KGHDR, CDR2 SFDVKD, per germline. V was clipped by 4 bases and J by 1 base; unmatched bases: 8. The CDR3 loop is CATSDGGGVTQETQYF. The CDR3 DNA is TGTGCCACCAGTGACGGCGGGGGAGTTACCCAAGAGACCCAGTACTTC.

This clonotype has just a few counts. The chain combines TRBV7-9 with TRBJ2-1; maybe TRBD2 (5 bases). CDR3 length: 14 residues. Trimming stripped 3 bases from V and 5 bases from J, with 11 bases between. Germline CDR1 reads SEHNR; CDR2 reads FQNEAQ (reference sequence). The CDR3 loop reads CASSLAAADNEQFF. The CDR3 bases are TGTGCCAGCAGCTTGGCAGCGGCAGACAATGAGCAGTTCTTC.

J is TRBJ1-1 and V is TRBV7-9; weak D call: TRBD1 (6 bases). The CDR3 spans 15 residues. V lost 5 bases and J 4 bases, leaving 17 bases between the germline ends. CDR1 and CDR2 from the germline V gene are SEHNR and FQNEAQ (reference sequence). CDR3 nucleotides: TGTGCCAGCAGCCCGAAGGTCAGGGGTGGCACTGAAGCTTTCTTT. Its protein product is CASSPKVRGGTEAFF. Together with reference TRBV7-9 and TRBJ1-1, the CDR3 gives the full variable domain: DTGVSQNPRHKITKRGQNVTFRCDPISEHNRLYWYRQTLGQGPEFLTYFQNEAQLEKSRLLSDRFSAERPKGSFSTLEIQRTEQGDSAMYLCASSPKVRGGTEAFFGQGTRLTVV.

This clonotype was seen only a few times. The chain recombines TRBV29-1 with TRBJ2-1; 7 positions agree with TRBD1. Germline V CDR1 and CDR2: SQVTM, ANQGSEA. J was trimmed by 3 bases and V by 4 bases; bases with no gene match: 9. The CDR3 covers 15 residues. The CDR3 DNA follows: TGCAGCGTTGTAAACAGGGGAAGCGTCTACAATGAGCAGTTCTTC. Amino acids: CSVVNRGSVYNEQFF.

In the case of this clonotype: One junction end does not reproduce the germline sequence, and a read error may be involved. The rearrangement joins TRBV6-6 to TRBJ2-4, with unresolved D. The J call may be wrong; the DNA end is better matched by TRBJ2-7. The CDR3 totals 15 residues. Germline CDR1 MNHNY, CDR2 SVGAGI (reference sequence). This CDR3 reads CAGSYDHSTGYEQYF. The CDR3 region has the DNA TGTGCCGGCAGTTACGACCACTCGACGGGTTACGAGCAGTACTTC.

CDR3 in DNA: TGTGCCAGCAGCGCAGGGGTGGCGACAGATACGCAGTATTTT. Its protein is CASSAGVATDTQYF. The chain is built from TRBV5-5 and TRBJ2-3; perhaps TRBD1 as D (6 bases). The germline gives CDR1 SGHKS, CDR2 YYEKEE (reference sequence). The CDR3 totals 14 residues. Trimming pared 4 bases from V and 3 bases from J, leaving 12 bases between. The whole variable domain, remainder taken from reference TRBV5-5 and TRBJ2-3, is DAGVTQSPTHLIKTRGQQVTLRCSPISGHKSVSWYQQVLGQGPQFIFQYYEKEERGRGNFPDRFSARQFPNYSSELNVNALLLGDSALYLCASSAGVATDTQYFGPGTRLTVL.

The CDR3 here is CATHYRLATNEKLFF. The DNA for the CDR3 is TGTGCCACACATTACAGACTGGCAACTAATGAAAAACTGTTTTTT. V is TRBV21-1 and J is TRBJ1-4. TRBV21-1 is designated a pseudogene. CDR3 length: 15 residues.

This clonotype has just a few counts. The chain couples TRBV7-8 to TRBJ2-5, with D hard to call. Germline V gene sequence: CDR1 SGHVS, CDR2 FQNEAQ. Trimming took off 5 bases at V and 4 bases at J, with 14 bases between the two ends. CDR3 size: 14 residues. This chain's CDR3 is CASSPVVGGETQYF. The CDR3 region has the DNA TGTGCCAGCAGCCCGGTGGTAGGTGGAGAGACCCAGTACTTC.

V gene TRBV10-3 combines with J gene TRBJ2-7; 7 nucleotides agree with TRBD2. With 3 bases clipped from V and 3 bases from J, the junction kept 2 bases outside the gene matches. This CDR3 comprises 13 residues. Germline-derived CDR1 and CDR2 are ENHRY and SYGVKD. In DNA form, the CDR3 reads TGTGCCATCAGTGAAGCGGGGAACTACGAGCAGTACTTC. Encoded protein: CAISEAGNYEQYF.